The next 18 T cell receptor beta chains were all read from a single sample in a study of blood T cell repertoires in COVID-19 (dated by TCRdb to about 2020). The library was generated by the immunoSEQ multiplex PCR assay. Entries here come from immuneACCESS through TCRdb and include only in-frame sequences with V and J called. Some clones fail to appear in such tables; in the studies checked, an unresolved V gene covers under half of the shortfall, and the cause of the remainder is unknown. Within this sample are 200,000 to 300,000 clones, with approximately 86% of them counted one time only. In total, the top ten clones hold almost 2% of the sample. The specimen was peripheral blood. The receptors were sampled from a man aged 25 to 45 with active or convalescent COVID-19.

The chain couples TRBV6-5 to TRBJ2-7; perhaps TRBD1 as D (6 bases). Deletions cut 6 bases from V and 2 bases from J, with 17 bases between. The germline CDR1 and CDR2 sequences are MNHEY and SVGAGI. This CDR3 is 15 amino acids long. Here the CDR3 DNA reads TGTGCCAGCAGCTTTCAGGGGATACGAACCTACGAGCAGTACTTC. Its translation: CASSFQGIRTYEQYF.

The V call is TRBV6-6, the J call TRBJ1-3; D remains unclear. CDR1 and CDR2 from the germline V gene are MNHNY and SVGAGI (reference sequence). The CDR3 sequence is 14 residues long. Trimming left V 0 bases short and J 4 bases short, with 7 bases between. The CDR3 nucleotides are TGTGCCAGCAGTTACTCGGCAGAAGGAAACACCATATATTTT. Translation: CASSYSAEGNTIYF.

The chain uses TRBV5-6 and TRBJ1-1; 7 bases map to TRBD1. V dropped 4 bases and J dropped 4; count of bases not matched to a gene: 13. Germline CDR1 is SGHDT and CDR2 is YYEEEE. The CDR3 length is 16 residues. The CDR3 nucleotides read TGTGCCAGCAGCGACATACAGGGGCCGAGGGTCACTGAAGCTTTCTTT. Residues: CASSDIQGPRVTEAFF.

The rearrangement joins TRBV7-2 to TRBJ2-5; no clear D gene. The CDR3 extends over 15 amino acids. V lost 1 base, J lost 1 base, and 10 bases lay in between. Germline V gene sequence: CDR1 SGHTA, CDR2 FQGNSA. The CDR3 sequence is CASSLGSLPQETQYF. CDR3 DNA: TGTGCCAGCAGCTTAGGCAGTCTCCCCCAAGAGACCCAGTACTTC.

The rearrangement links TRBV4-3 to TRBJ2-2; 10 nucleotides align to TRBD1. V was clipped by 5 bases and J by 3 bases; unmatched bases: 3. CDR3 length equals 15 residues. Germline V gene sequence: CDR1 LGHNA, CDR2 YSLEER. The chain's CDR3 is CASSEGQGHTGELFF. The DNA of the CDR3 is TGCGCCAGCAGCGAGGGACAGGGGCACACCGGGGAGCTGTTTTTT.

The chain combines TRBV3-1 (or the pseudogene TRBV3-2) with TRBJ1-5, with TRBD1 matching over 7 bases. With V trimmed by 5 bases and J by 3 bases, 4 bases remained unmatched. CDR3 length equals 14 residues. The germline gives CDR1 LGHDT, CDR2 YNNKEL (reference sequence). CDR3: CASSDRVFNQPQHF. CDR3 bases: TGTGCCAGCAGCGACAGGGTCTTCAATCAGCCCCAGCATTTT.

The V gene is TRBV4-3, the J gene TRBJ1-2, with D possibly TRBD1 on 6 matching bases. The germline V gene has CDR1 LGHNA and CDR2 YSLEER. CDR3 length: 15 residues. V was clipped by 0 bases and J by 3 bases, with 11 bases between them. Written as DNA, the CDR3 is TGCGCCAGCAGCCAAGAAGAACCAGGGGACTATGGCTACACCTTC. Protein sequence: CASSQEEPGDYGYTF.

The chain recombines TRBV19 with TRBJ1-5; TRBD1 agrees at 7 bases. CDR1 and CDR2 from the germline V gene are LNHDA and SQIVND (reference sequence). This CDR3 has 14 amino acids. With V trimmed by 7 bases and J by 4 bases, 7 bases remained unmatched. The CDR3 DNA follows: TGTGCCAGTATTGACAGGGCTTCTAATCAGCCCCAGCATTTT. As protein: CASIDRASNQPQHF.

The sample holds a few counts of this clone. V gene TRBV27 combines with J gene TRBJ1-2; the match to TRBD1 covers 11 bases. CDR1 and CDR2 from the germline V gene are MNHEY and SMNVEV (reference sequence). Unmatched junction bases numbered 8, after V lost 6 bases and J lost 5 bases. This CDR3 contains 15 residues. The CDR3 loop is CASSQWTGGSYGYTF. CDR3 coding DNA: TGTGCCAGCAGCCAATGGACAGGGGGCTCTTATGGCTACACCTTC.

This chain joins TRBV10-2 and TRBJ2-2; possibly TRBD2 for D (6 bases). Germline lookup yields CDR1 WSHSY and CDR2 SAAADI. The CDR3 length is 13 residues. Trimming removed 2 bases from V and 5 bases from J, with 6 bases in between. In DNA, the CDR3 is TGCGCCAGCAGTGAGGGGGGGACCGGGGAGCTGTTTTTT. Its protein is CASSEGGTGELFF.

CDR3 in DNA: TGTGCCAGCTCACCGCAGGGGGCTGGAAACACCATATATTTT. It encodes CASSPQGAGNTIYF. The J gene is TRBJ1-3, the V gene TRBV18; TRBD1 agrees at 7 bases. From germline, CDR1 is KGHSH and CDR2 LQKENI. The trim removed 3 bases at V and 2 bases at J, leaving 1 base unmatched. The CDR3 runs 14 residues.

V usage is TRBV9 and J usage is TRBJ2-5; 7 bases map to TRBD1. There are 14 residues in the CDR3. Trimming cost V 4 bases and J 1 base; bases outside gene matches: 4. Germline assignment: CDR1 SGDLS and CDR2 YYNGEE. In DNA form, the CDR3 reads TGTGCCAGCAGCCAATGGGACAGCCAAGAGACCCAGTACTTC. Its protein is CASSQWDSQETQYF. The full variable domain, completed using reference TRBV9 and TRBJ2-5, is DSGVTQTPKHLITATGQRVTLRCSPRSGDLSVYWYQQSLDQGLQFLIQYYNGEERAKGNILERFSAQQFPDLHSELNLSSLELGDSALYFCASSQWDSQETQYFGPGTRLLVL.

This clone showed up just once. The V and J genes are TRBV4-1 and TRBJ1-5; D ambiguous. V lost 1 base and J lost 5, with 15 bases in between. This CDR3 has 16 amino acids. The germline V gene encodes CDR1 MGHRA and CDR2 YSYEKL. CDR3 nucleotide sequence: TGCGCCAGCAGCCAAGTTGGTACAGCTGCAGATCAGCCCCAGCATTTT. This translates into CASSQVGTAADQPQHF.

This chain links TRBV18 with TRBJ2-1, with D possibly TRBD1 on 5 matching bases. The germline V and J ends were trimmed by 4 bases and 6 bases, with 22 bases remaining between them. The germline CDR1 and CDR2 sequences are KGHSH and LQKENI. This CDR3 spans 17 amino acids. The CDR3 loop is CASSRERTRVGLNEQFF. As DNA, the CDR3 is TGTGCCAGCTCACGAGAAAGAACACGCGTGGGGCTCAATGAGCAGTTCTTC.

The chain uses TRBV9 and TRBJ2-3; 7 positions agree with TRBD2. Unmatched junction bases numbered 6, after V lost 0 bases and J lost 2 bases. The germline gives CDR1 SGDLS, CDR2 YYNGEE. This CDR3 spans 16 amino acids. The DNA of the CDR3 is TGTGCCAGCAGCGTAGGTCCGGGGGGTTTCACAGATACGCAGTATTTT. This sequence encodes CASSVGPGGFTDTQYF.

The chain employs TRBV6-1 and TRBJ1-6, with 9 bases aligning to TRBD1. This CDR3 contains 18 residues. V was pared by 4 bases and J by 1 base, with 8 bases of the junction left unmatched. In germline, CDR1 is MNHNS, CDR2 SASEGT. Here the CDR3 reads CASSGLDRGRSYNSPLHF. The CDR3 region has the DNA TGTGCCAGCAGTGGCTTGGACAGGGGACGTTCCTATAATTCACCCCTCCACTTT.

This clone was recorded only once. The chain employs TRBV5-4 and TRBJ1-1; 9 nucleotides match TRBD1. Trimming cost V 4 bases and J 4 bases; bases outside gene matches: 14. Germline V gives CDR1 SGHNT, CDR2 YYREEE (reference sequence). The CDR3 is made up of 17 amino acids. Here the CDR3 reads CASSEGTGPFVVTEAFF. CDR3 coding DNA: TGTGCCAGCAGCGAGGGGACAGGGCCTTTCGTTGTCACTGAAGCTTTCTTT.

The rearrangement joins TRBV7-2 to TRBJ1-2, with a tentative D call TRBD1 (6 bases). CDR1 and CDR2 from the germline V gene are SGHTA and FQGNSA. This CDR3 contains 14 residues. Trimming removed 7 bases from V and 4 bases from J, with 16 bases in between. CDR3 coding DNA: TGTGCCAGCACTACTCCGGGGGGCGGCTATGGCTACACCTTC. Protein sequence: CASTTPGGGYGYTF. The full variable domain, completed using reference TRBV7-2 and TRBJ1-2, is GAGVSQSPSNKVTEKGKDVELRCDPISGHTALYWYRQSLGQGLEFLIYFQGNSAPDKSGLPSDRFSAERTGGSVSTLTIQRTQQEDSAVYLCASTTPGGGYGYTFGSGTRLTVV.